The 12 T cell receptor beta chains listed next were all sequenced from one sample in a study of T-cell reconstitution after alpha-beta-depleted transplantation in children. This sample's TCRbeta library carried unique molecular identifier barcodes. Using its own MiXCR run on the PCR reads, TCRdb lists one record per CDR3 protein. The table lists 700,000 to 850,000 distinct CDR3 sequences, about 15% of them singletons. Sequencing was performed on PBMCs, mostly from graft donor cells, taken 360 days after TCRalphabeta/CD19-depleted stem cell transplant. These receptors were taken from a male patient aged 10-17 years who had a stem cell transplant for acute lymphoblastic leukemia, so the T cells may come from the graft donor.

This clonotype was seen more than once but under ten times. This sequence joins TRBV3-1 and TRBJ2-6, with TRBD1 matching over 7 bases. The V gene end was trimmed by 8 bases and the J gene end by 3 bases; junction bases not matched to a gene: 7. The CDR3 covers 15 residues. Germline V gene lookup returns CDR1 LGHDT and CDR2 YNNKEL (reference sequence). As DNA, the CDR3 is TGTGCCAGCTGCTACAGGGGAGATGGGGCCAACGTCCTGACTTTC. This translates into CASCYRGDGANVLTF.

The chain joins TRBV24-1 to TRBJ2-2, with 8 bases lining up with TRBD2. Germline trimming cut 5 bases from V and 6 bases from J; bases unmatched to any gene: 10. The CDR3 length is 16 residues. Germline V gives CDR1 KGHDR, CDR2 SFDVKD. CDR3 DNA sequence: TGTGCCACCAGTGCCCCTTGGCGGGGGGCATCCGGGGAGCTGTTTTTT. Its protein product is CATSAPWRGASGELFF.

The chain uses TRBV28 and TRBJ2-3; no reliable D call. Germline V lookup: CDR1 MDHEN, CDR2 SYDVKM. V was cut by 3 bases and J by 4 bases, with 11 bases left in between. The CDR3 has 14 amino acids. The CDR3, as DNA: TGTGCCAGCAGTTTCTCTGGACCCCCAGATACGCAGTATTTT. Its translation: CASSFSGPPDTQYF.

The chain employs TRBV13 and TRBJ1-2; possibly TRBD1 for D (5 bases). Germline CDR1 PRHDT, CDR2 FYEKMQ (reference sequence). V gave up 5 bases and J gave up 0 bases, with 13 bases separating them. The CDR3 contains 15 residues. The CDR3 is CASSPLGGSNYGYTF. CDR3 sequence (DNA): TGTGCCAGCAGCCCACTGGGGGGATCTAACTATGGCTACACCTTC. The whole variable domain, remainder taken from reference TRBV13 and TRBJ1-2, is AAGVIQSPRHLIKEKRETATLKCYPIPRHDTVYWYQQGPGQDPQFLISFYEKMQSDKGSIPDRFSAQQFSDYHSELNMSSLELGDSALYFCASSPLGGSNYGYTFGSGTRLTVV.

This clonotype was recorded at least ten times. V usage is TRBV9 and J usage is TRBJ2-7, with 8 bases fitting TRBD2. CDR3 size: 18 residues. Per the germline V gene, CDR1 is SGDLS and CDR2 is YYNGEE. Trimming removed 0 bases from V and 5 bases from J; junction bases left unmatched: 16. The CDR3 is CASSVGAGVWNGRNEQYF. DNA for the CDR3: TGTGCCAGCAGCGTAGGAGCGGGAGTTTGGAATGGCCGGAACGAGCAGTACTTC. Complete variable domain (other parts from reference TRBV9 and TRBJ2-7): DSGVTQTPKHLITATGQRVTLRCSPRSGDLSVYWYQQSLDQGLQFLIQYYNGEERAKGNILERFSAQQFPDLHSELNLSSLELGDSALYFCASSVGAGVWNGRNEQYFGPGTRLTVT.

This clonotype was seen a handful of times. V and J are TRBV5-1 and TRBJ2-1; tentatively, D is TRBD1 or TRBD2 (6 bases each). Germline CDR1 is SGHRS and CDR2 is YFSETQ. Trimming pared 3 bases from V and 5 bases from J, leaving 15 bases between. CDR3 length: 15 amino acids. CDR3 DNA: TGCGCCAGCAGCTCCTGGGACTGGGACAACAATGAGCAGTTCTTC. It yields the protein CASSSWDWDNNEQFF.

This clonotype came up a few times. The chain recombines TRBV7-9 with TRBJ2-4; D remains unclear. This CDR3 is built from 14 residues. V lost 7 bases, J lost 7 bases, and 17 bases lay in between. In germline, CDR1 is SEHNR, CDR2 FQNEAQ (reference sequence). CDR3 bases: TGTGCCAGCACCGAAGACCCCGCCGGGAACATTCAGTACTTC. Its protein product is CASTEDPAGNIQYF.

The V call is TRBV18, the J call TRBJ2-7, with 8 bases identical to TRBD1. CDR1 is KGHSH, CDR2 LQKENI, per germline. This CDR3 has 15 amino acids. J lost 0 bases, V lost 6 bases, and 7 bases had no gene match. CDR3 DNA sequence: TGTGCCAGCTCGCGGACAGGGTCAACCTCCTACGAGCAGTACTTC. Encoded protein: CASSRTGSTSYEQYF.

The chain couples TRBV11-3 to TRBJ2-2; no reliable D call. The V end lost 5 bases, the J end lost 1 base, and 14 bases lay between the germline ends. The CDR3 has 16 amino acids. Germline values: CDR1 SGHNT, CDR2 YENEEA. The CDR3 spells CASSPHRVENTGELFF. CDR3 coding DNA: TGTGCCAGCAGCCCCCACCGTGTGGAGAACACCGGGGAGCTGTTTTTT.

In its sample, this clonotype was seen a few times. J is TRBJ2-7 and V is TRBV20-1, with D possibly matching TRBD2 (6 bases). Germline lookup yields CDR1 DFQATT and CDR2 SNEGSKA (reference sequence). V lost 0 bases and J lost 3, with 12 bases in between. The length of the CDR3 is 14 residues. The CDR3 DNA reads TGCAGTGCTAGAGAAGGGAGGAGGATCTACGAGCAGTACTTC. Translation: CSAREGRRIYEQYF.

This clonotype was recorded many times. This sequence joins TRBV10-3 and TRBJ2-7; TRBD2 aligns across 7 bases. Per the germline V gene, CDR1 is ENHRY and CDR2 is SYGVKD. This CDR3 spans 16 amino acids. J gave up 2 bases and V 4 bases, and 11 bases lay outside the gene matches. Written as DNA, the CDR3 is TGTGCCATCAGTGGTCGGGCTAGCGGCCGTACCTACGAGCAGTACTTC. It specifies CAISGRASGRTYEQYF.

The genes are TRBV5-1 and TRBJ2-7; 13 positions match TRBD2. Trimming took 4 bases from V and 4 from J; bases not matched to a gene: 5. CDR3 length equals 15 residues. CDR1 is SGHRS and CDR2 is YFSETQ in the germline V gene. In DNA, the CDR3 is TGCGCCAGCAGCGGGAAACTAGCGGGAGGGTACGAGCAGTACTTC. It translates to CASSGKLAGGYEQYF.